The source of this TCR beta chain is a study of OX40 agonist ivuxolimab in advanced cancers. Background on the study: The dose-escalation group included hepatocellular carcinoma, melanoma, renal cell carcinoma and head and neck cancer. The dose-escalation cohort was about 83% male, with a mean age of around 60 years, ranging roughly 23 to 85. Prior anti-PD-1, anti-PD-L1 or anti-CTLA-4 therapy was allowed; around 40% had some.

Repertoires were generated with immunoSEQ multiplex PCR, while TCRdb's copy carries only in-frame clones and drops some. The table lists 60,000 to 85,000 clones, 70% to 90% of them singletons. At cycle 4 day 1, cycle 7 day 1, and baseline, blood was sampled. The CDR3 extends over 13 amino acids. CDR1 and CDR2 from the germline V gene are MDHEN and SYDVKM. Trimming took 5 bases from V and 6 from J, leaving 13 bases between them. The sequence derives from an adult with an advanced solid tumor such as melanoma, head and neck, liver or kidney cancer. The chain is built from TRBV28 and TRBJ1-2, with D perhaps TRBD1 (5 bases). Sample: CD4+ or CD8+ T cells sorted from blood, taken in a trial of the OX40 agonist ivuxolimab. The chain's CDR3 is CASSPWTLDGYTF. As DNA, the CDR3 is TGTGCCAGCAGTCCATGGACACTGGATGGCTACACCTTC.